The 14 T cell receptor beta chains reported below all come from one sample, sequenced in a study of T cell changes during pregnancy in multiple sclerosis. Clones were read by immunoSEQ multiplex PCR, and TCRdb kept only the in-frame ones, dropping some. The sample lists 90,000 to 150,000 clones, about 94% occurring once. The sample here was peripheral blood, taken before pregnancy. Receptors were obtained from a female donor with multiple sclerosis, enrolled in a pregnancy study.

The chain combines TRBV6-5 with TRBJ1-5, with D possibly being TRBD1 (6 bases). Germline V gene data show CDR1 as MNHEY and CDR2 as SVGAGI. CDR3 length: 12 residues. V lost 6 bases, J lost 15 bases, and 18 bases lay in between. DNA for the CDR3: TGTGCCAGCAGCAGCCGGACAGCGTACCTGCATTTT. Amino acid sequence: CASSSRTAYLHF.

The gene calls are TRBV11-2 and TRBJ2-3; unclear D gene. Trimming took off 0 bases at V and 1 base at J, with 11 bases between the two ends. Looked up from germline, CDR1 is SGHAT and CDR2 is FQNNGV. The CDR3 runs 16 residues. The CDR3 bases are TGTGCCAGCAGCTTAGATGTCGAGTACCGCACAGATACGCAGTATTTT. This translates into CASSLDVEYRTDTQYF.

The chain combines TRBV6-6 with TRBJ2-3; TRBD2 matches at 9 bases. CDR3 size: 15 residues. V was clipped by 2 bases and J by 1 base; unmatched bases: 1. Germline V gene sequence: CDR1 MNHNY, CDR2 SVGAGI (reference sequence). Here the CDR3 DNA reads TGTGCCAGCAGTTACCGGACTAGCGGCACAGATACGCAGTATTTT. Translated: CASSYRTSGTDTQYF.

This chain uses TRBV18 with TRBJ1-1; D unresolved. The length of the CDR3 is 15 residues. CDR1 and CDR2 (germline): KGHSH, LQKENI. V dropped 3 bases and J dropped 1 base, with 12 bases sitting between them. The CDR3 here is CASSPPDMRNTEAFF. The DNA of the CDR3 is TGTGCCAGCTCACCCCCCGACATGAGGAACACTGAAGCTTTCTTT.

Regarding this clone: The sample holds other DNA sequences that translate to the same CDR3. The chain combines TRBV18 with TRBJ2-3; no clear D. Germline lookup yields CDR1 KGHSH and CDR2 LQKENI. The CDR3 has 13 amino acids. Trimming took off 6 bases at V and 2 bases at J, with 9 bases between the two ends. CDR3 coding DNA: TGTGCCAGCTCCCTATTATCCACAGATACGCAGTATTTT. Its protein product is CASSLLSTDTQYF.

A single count supports this clone. CDR3 loop: CASSLGGRDTEAFF. CDR3 in DNA: TGTGCCAGCAGCTTAGGCGGCAGGGACACTGAAGCTTTCTTT. The gene calls are TRBV11-2 and TRBJ1-1, with D possibly TRBD1 on 5 matching bases. The CDR3 length is 14 residues. V dropped 1 base and J dropped 3 bases, with 9 bases sitting between them. Germline V gene lookup returns CDR1 SGHAT and CDR2 FQNNGV.

The chain links TRBV18 to TRBJ2-1; TRBD2 matches 8 bases. The length of the CDR3 is 16 residues. The ends lost 5 bases at V and 3 bases at J; junction bases unmatched: 9. CDR1 is KGHSH, CDR2 LQKENI, per germline. The CDR3: CASSGSGTRSYNEQFF. The CDR3 nucleotides read TGTGCCAGCTCAGGGTCCGGGACTAGAAGCTACAATGAGCAGTTCTTC.

This chain links TRBV9 with TRBJ2-3; possibly TRBD1 for D (6 bases). Germline CDR1 reads SGDLS; CDR2 reads YYNGEE. Between the trimmed V and J ends, which lost 1 base and 5 bases, there was a span of 8 bases. This CDR3 is built from 13 residues. DNA for the CDR3: TGTGCCAGCAGCGTACAGGGGAGAGATACGCAGTATTTT. Residues: CASSVQGRDTQYF.

The chain couples TRBV9 to TRBJ1-1; D is uncertain. This CDR3 spans 14 amino acids. The V end lost 4 bases, the J end lost 2 bases, and 12 bases lay between the germline ends. Looked up from germline, CDR1 is SGDLS and CDR2 is YYNGEE. This chain's CDR3 is CASSSSLGNTEAFF. CDR3 nucleotides: TGTGCCAGCAGCTCCTCTCTGGGCAACACTGAAGCTTTCTTT.

The chain combines TRBV5-4 with TRBJ2-1; 14 nucleotides match TRBD2. Per germline, CDR1 SGHNT and CDR2 YYREEE (reference sequence). The trim removed 3 bases at V and 2 bases at J, leaving 4 bases unmatched. This CDR3 region has 17 residues. The CDR3 loop reads CASSSGTSGSTYNEQFF. The CDR3 bases are TGTGCCAGCAGCTCCGGGACTAGCGGGAGTACCTACAATGAGCAGTTCTTC. Based on the CDR3 plus reference TRBV5-4 and TRBJ2-1, the full variable domain is ETGVTQSPTHLIKTRGQQVTLRCSSQSGHNTVSWYQQALGQGPQFIFQYYREEENGRGNFPPRFSGLQFPNYSSELNVNALELDDSALYLCASSSGTSGSTYNEQFFGPGTRLTVL.

The chain couples TRBV4-1 to TRBJ1-5, with a weak D call TRBD1 (6 bases). The length of the CDR3 is 15 residues. Trimming cost V 0 bases and J 6 bases, with 12 bases left between them. Germline lookup yields CDR1 MGHRA and CDR2 YSYEKL. The CDR3 loop reads CASSQDTTGVQPQHF. The CDR3 region has the DNA TGCGCCAGCAGCCAAGATACGACAGGTGTTCAGCCCCAGCATTTT.

The chain recombines TRBV29-1 with TRBJ2-3, with D unclear. Germline V gene lookup returns CDR1 SQVTM and CDR2 ANQGSEA. The V end lost 4 bases, the J end lost 6 bases, and 11 bases lay between the germline ends. This CDR3 contains 12 residues. In DNA, the CDR3 is TGCAGCGTTGTCCCAGCTAGTGATACGCAGTATTTT. Amino acids: CSVVPASDTQYF.

V is TRBV27 and J is TRBJ2-1; the match to TRBD2 covers 7 bases. Germline CDR1 and CDR2: MNHEY and SMNVEV (reference sequence). This CDR3 has 14 amino acids. The ends lost 3 bases at V and 7 bases at J; junction bases unmatched: 6. The CDR3 loop reads CASSFKAGLNEQFF. Here the CDR3 DNA reads TGTGCCAGCAGTTTCAAAGCGGGATTAAATGAGCAGTTCTTC.

This chain connects TRBV5-1 to TRBJ2-7, with no clear D. V was trimmed by 0 bases and J by 6 bases, leaving 7 bases between them. CDR3 length: 12 residues. Germline lookup yields CDR1 SGHRS and CDR2 YFSETQ. The CDR3 DNA reads as TGCGCCAGCAGCTTGGCCAACGGCGAGCAGTACTTC. As protein: CASSLANGEQYF.